Below are 29 T cell receptor beta chains sequenced from a single sample in a study of control samples from healthy donors and cancer patients (TCRdb year 2020). The library was produced with the immunoSEQ multiplex PCR assay. TCRdb's version of the immuneACCESS table is confined to in-frame rearrangements and falls short of the full clone set. An unresolved V gene accounts for under half of the shortfall where checked; the remainder is of unknown origin. Within this sample are over 100,000 clones, with approximately 91% of them counted one time only. 3.2% of the sample comes from the top ten. Sequencing used blood. The receptor set was obtained from a man in his fifties or sixties in good health.

In its sample, this clone was seen once. The CDR3 DNA is TGTGCCAGCAGCTCAGGGACAGGGAACACCGGGGAGCTGTTTTTT. It yields the protein CASSSGTGNTGELFF. The genes are TRBV11-2 and TRBJ2-2; TRBD1 aligns across 8 bases. V lost 4 bases, J lost 1 base, and 2 bases stayed unmatched. CDR1 is SGHAT and CDR2 is FQNNGV in the germline V gene. The CDR3 extends over 15 amino acids.

This chain connects TRBV2 to TRBJ1-6; D possibly corresponds to TRBD1 (6 bases). Trimming cost V 5 bases and J 7 bases, with 9 bases left between them. CDR1 is SNHLY and CDR2 is FYNNEI in the germline V gene. The CDR3 length is 13 residues. As DNA, the CDR3 is TGTGCCAGCAGTACAGGGTGGAATTCACCCCTCCACTTT. It translates to CASSTGWNSPLHF.

The rearrangement joins TRBV7-2 to TRBJ2-7, with D tentatively TRBD2 (6 bases). Trimming removed 5 bases from V and 0 bases from J, with 17 bases in between. Germline loops: CDR1 SGHTA, CDR2 FQGNSA. This CDR3 contains 16 residues. CDR3 DNA sequence: TGTGCCAGCAGCCCCGGGGTAGCGGTGTACTCCTACGAGCAGTACTTC. Translation gives CASSPGVAVYSYEQYF.

The chain joins TRBV4-1 to TRBJ2-3; tentative D call: TRBD1 (6 bases). The CDR3 sequence is 17 residues long. The germline gives CDR1 MGHRA, CDR2 YSYEKL. Deletions cut 6 bases from V and 7 bases from J, with 26 bases between. DNA of the CDR3: TGCGCCAGCAGGCAACAACAGGGCTTAGATGTAATACATACGCAGTATTTT. It codes for CASRQQQGLDVIHTQYF.

This chain joins TRBV5-1 and TRBJ1-2, with a weak D call TRBD1 (5 bases). The V end was cut by 0 bases, the J end by 0 bases, with 15 bases between. In germline, CDR1 is SGHRS, CDR2 YFSETQ. This CDR3 is 17 amino acids long. The DNA for the CDR3 is TGCGCCAGCAGCTTGGATCACAGGTCGAATACTAACTATGGCTACACCTTC. It codes for CASSLDHRSNTNYGYTF.

The chain links TRBV5-1 to TRBJ2-1; 7 bases map to TRBD1. The CDR3 has 15 amino acids. Germline V gives CDR1 SGHRS, CDR2 YFSETQ. The trim removed 5 bases at V and 4 bases at J, leaving 9 bases unmatched. DNA for the CDR3: TGCGCCAGCAGTTCGACGACAGGGCAATACAATGAGCAGTTCTTC. It is translated as CASSSTTGQYNEQFF.

The V call is TRBV5-1, the J call TRBJ2-2; D call uncertain. The ends were cut back, 0 bases at V and 5 bases at J, with 8 bases in the middle. This CDR3 spans 14 amino acids. CDR1 and CDR2 (germline): SGHRS, YFSETQ. The CDR3: CASSLDGPTGELFF. The DNA for the CDR3 is TGCGCCAGCAGCTTGGACGGGCCTACCGGGGAGCTGTTTTTT.

This clone was observed a handful of times. The chain couples TRBV18 to TRBJ2-7; 7 positions agree with TRBD1. The CDR3 is 12 amino acids. The V gene's germline CDR1 is KGHSH and CDR2 LQKENI. The ends lost 4 bases at V and 6 bases at J; junction bases unmatched: 3. The CDR3 reads CASSRDRAEQYF. The CDR3 DNA follows: TGTGCCAGCTCACGCGACAGGGCCGAGCAGTACTTC.

This clone was detected a few times. This rearrangement joins TRBV7-3 to TRBJ1-1; TRBD1 might be the D (5 bases). CDR3 length equals 15 residues. V gave up 3 bases and J gave up 4 bases, with 15 bases separating them. Per germline, CDR1 SGHTA and CDR2 FQGTGA. DNA of the CDR3: TGTGCCAGCAGCTTTAGCGGGGATCAGGGCACTGAAGCTTTCTTT. Amino acids: CASSFSGDQGTEAFF.

The table lists this clone with a few counts. The CDR3 spells CASSSSYSEVMNTEAFF. The DNA of the CDR3 is TGTGCCAGCAGCTCTTCCTACAGCGAAGTGATGAACACTGAAGCTTTCTTT. The chain uses TRBV7-9 and TRBJ1-1, with unresolved D. Per the germline V gene, CDR1 is SEHNR and CDR2 is FQNEAQ (reference sequence). The CDR3 extends over 17 amino acids. V was cut by 4 bases and J by 0 bases, with 18 bases left in between.

This clone was recorded only once. The chain couples TRBV5-1 to TRBJ2-5; D uncertain. The length of the CDR3 is 14 residues. Between the trimmed V and J ends, which lost 3 bases and 2 bases, there was a span of 11 bases. Germline values: CDR1 SGHRS, CDR2 YFSETQ. In DNA, the CDR3 is TGCGCCAGCAGCTCAAGCAGCACTCAAGAGACCCAGTACTTC. Amino acid sequence: CASSSSSTQETQYF.

The rearrangement links TRBV7-9 to TRBJ2-1; TRBD2 aligns across 11 bases. This CDR3 has 17 residues. Germline V gene lookup returns CDR1 SEHNR and CDR2 FQNEAQ (reference sequence). The V segment lost 1 base and the J segment 8 bases; nucleotides outside the gene matches: 10. The CDR3 region is CASSLGRLAGLLDEQFF. The CDR3 region has the DNA TGTGCCAGCAGCTTAGGTCGACTAGCGGGGCTCCTGGATGAGCAGTTCTTC.

The count of this clone is one. The chain has TRBV2 and TRBJ2-3, with 7 positions matching TRBD2. CDR1 is SNHLY, CDR2 FYNNEI, per germline. V lost 7 bases and J lost 3; bases outside the gene matches: 10. The CDR3 length is 15 residues. DNA of the CDR3: TGTGCCAGCAAAAAGGTCGGGGGGAGTACAGATACGCAGTATTTT. Translated, it gives CASKKVGGSTDTQYF. Complete variable domain (other parts from reference TRBV2 and TRBJ2-3): EPEVTQTPSHQVTQMGQEVILRCVPISNHLYFYWYRQILGQKVEFLVSFYNNEISEKSEIFDDQFSVERPDGSNFTLKIRSTKLEDSAMYFCASKKVGGSTDTQYFGPGTRLTVL.

This clone was detected a few times. The chain links TRBV11-3 to TRBJ2-3, with TRBD1 as a possible D gene (6 bases). The V end lost 4 bases, the J end lost 2 bases, and 13 bases lay between the germline ends. The CDR3 has 15 residues. The germline CDR1 and CDR2 sequences are SGHNT and YENEEA. CDR3: CASSSTGKNTDTQYF. CDR3 DNA sequence: TGTGCCAGCAGCTCGACAGGAAAGAACACAGATACGCAGTATTTT.

The chain joins TRBV10-3 to TRBJ1-5; D is perhaps TRBD1 (6 bases). Germline V gives CDR1 ENHRY, CDR2 SYGVKD. Trimming stripped 10 bases from V and 0 bases from J, with 13 bases between. There are 14 residues in the CDR3. CDR3 sequence (DNA): TGTGCCACCGATAGGGACAATAGCAATCAGCCCCAGCATTTT. It yields the protein CATDRDNSNQPQHF.

The V and J genes are TRBV6-5 and TRBJ2-7; D unresolved. The germline CDR1 and CDR2 sequences are MNHEY and SVGAGI. V lost 0 bases and J lost 0, with 6 bases in between. This CDR3 is 14 amino acids long. CDR3 coding DNA: TGTGCCAGCAGTTACTCGAGCGCCTCCTACGAGCAGTACTTC. Amino acid sequence: CASSYSSASYEQYF.

The chain uses TRBV6-2 or TRBV6-3 and TRBJ2-3; D is uncertain. CDR3 length: 14 amino acids. Germline V CDR1 and CDR2: MNHEY, SVGEGT. V was shortened by 1 base and J by 4 bases, with 9 bases between the two germline ends. The CDR3 nucleotides are TGTGCCAGCAGTTACTTCCGGGCATCAGATACGCAGTATTTT. This translates into CASSYFRASDTQYF.

The rearrangement uses TRBV6-2 or TRBV6-3 and TRBJ1-5; no clear D. Deletions cut 6 bases from V and 0 bases from J, with 12 bases between. The germline CDR1 and CDR2 sequences are MNHEY and SVGEGT. The CDR3 spans 15 residues. CDR3 in DNA: TGTGCCAGCAGCCTTCTCCCGTATAGCAATCAGCCCCAGCATTTT. It translates to CASSLLPYSNQPQHF.

This clone showed up just a few times. The gene calls are TRBV23-1 and TRBJ1-4, with 10 bases that match TRBD1. Being an ORF, TRBV23-1 has a function that is uncertain. The junction had 2 bases not matched to a gene; V was cut back by 6 bases and J by 1 base. The CDR3 consists of 15 residues. The CDR3 sequence is CASSGQGETNEKLFF. The CDR3 nucleotides are TGCGCCAGCAGCGGACAGGGGGAAACTAATGAAAAACTGTTTTTT.

This chain joins TRBV3-1 (or the pseudogene TRBV3-2) and TRBJ2-7; D may be TRBD1 (5 bases). Trimming cost V 5 bases and J 1 base, with 9 bases left between them. From germline, CDR1 is LGHDT and CDR2 YNNKEL (reference sequence). This CDR3 has 13 residues. The CDR3 is CASSSRDSYEQYF. The DNA of the CDR3 is TGTGCCAGCAGCTCCAGGGATTCCTACGAGCAGTACTTC.

The chain recombines TRBV12-3 or TRBV12-4 with TRBJ1-5; possibly TRBD1 for D (5 bases). This CDR3 is built from 13 residues. Trimming took 3 bases from V and 7 from J, leaving 10 bases between them. The CDR3 region has the DNA TGTGCCAGCAGTTTCGACAGCACCCAGCCCCAGCATTTT. This gives the protein CASSFDSTQPQHF.

This clone was found a few times. As DNA, the CDR3 is TGTGCCAGCAGCGAACAAACAGGATACCCAGGGGCCTACGAGCAGTACTTC. Amino acids: CASSEQTGYPGAYEQYF. This chain uses TRBV9 with TRBJ2-7, with a possible D match to TRBD1 (6 bases). The CDR3 loop spans 17 amino acids. The germline V gene has CDR1 SGDLS and CDR2 YYNGEE. The V end lost 3 bases, the J end lost 2 bases, and 21 bases lay between the germline ends.

This chain links TRBV20-1 with TRBJ2-7; a weak D match, TRBD1 (5 bases). The V and J ends lost 5 bases and 5 bases respectively, with 10 bases between them. Germline lookup yields CDR1 DFQATT and CDR2 SNEGSKA (reference sequence). The CDR3 runs to 11 residues. The CDR3 DNA is TGCAGTGCTGACCTGGGGCACGAGCAGTACTTC. Protein sequence: CSADLGHEQYF.

The chain is built from TRBV5-1 and TRBJ2-1, with 7 bases that match TRBD1. This CDR3 has 14 residues. V shed 4 bases and J 6 bases; nucleotides not matched to a gene: 7. Germline V lookup: CDR1 SGHRS, CDR2 YFSETQ. CDR3 region: CASSGGQWGNEQFF. As DNA, the CDR3 is TGCGCCAGCAGCGGGGGACAGTGGGGCAATGAGCAGTTCTTC.

The chain carries TRBV6-5 and TRBJ1-2; D is uncertain. The V gene lost 4 bases and the J gene lost 6 bases, with 18 bases spanning the gap. Germline V gives CDR1 MNHEY, CDR2 SVGAGI. This CDR3 contains 15 residues. The CDR3 DNA is TGTGCCAGCAGTTCCGGGCCTCCTTCTCGACATGGCTACACCTTC. It is translated as CASSSGPPSRHGYTF.

The rearrangement uses TRBV4-2 and TRBJ1-5, with 7 bases lining up with TRBD1. V lost 0 bases to trimming and J lost 6 bases; unmatched junction nucleotides: 5. The germline gives CDR1 LGHNA, CDR2 YNFKEQ. There are 15 residues in the CDR3. In DNA, the CDR3 is TGTGCCAGCAGCCAAGAATACAGGGGCGGTCAGCCCCAGCATTTT. Translating it yields CASSQEYRGGQPQHF.

The chain has TRBV29-1 and TRBJ2-7, with D possibly being TRBD1 or TRBD2 (5 bases each). Germline V lookup: CDR1 SQVTM, CDR2 ANQGSEA. The CDR3 spans 16 residues. V lost 2 bases, J lost 1 base, and 18 bases lay in between. The CDR3 region has the DNA TGCAGCGTTGAACGCCCGAGGGGTTCGGGATCCTACGAGCAGTACTTC. It specifies CSVERPRGSGSYEQYF.

The chain uses TRBV11-2 and TRBJ2-1; 11 bases line up with TRBD2. This CDR3 has 15 residues. After removal of 4 bases from V and 7 bases from J, the junction contained 6 bases not matched to a gene. Germline-derived CDR1 and CDR2 are SGHAT and FQNNGV. The CDR3 region is CASSSFSGGANEQFF. The CDR3, as DNA: TGTGCCAGCAGCTCCTTTAGCGGGGGGGCGAATGAGCAGTTCTTC.

The chain joins TRBV11-3 to TRBJ2-2; 8 bases align to TRBD2. The CDR3 is 16 amino acids. The germline CDR1 and CDR2 sequences are SGHNT and YENEEA. V dropped 5 bases and J dropped 2; count of bases not matched to a gene: 7. CDR3 amino acids: CASSPGTSANTGELFF. CDR3 DNA sequence: TGTGCCAGCAGCCCCGGGACTAGTGCCAACACCGGGGAGCTGTTTTTT. Full variable domain (outside the CDR3, taken from reference TRBV11-3 and TRBJ2-2): EAGVVQSPRYKIIEKKQPVAFWCNPISGHNTLYWYLQNLGQGPELLIRYENEEAVDDSQLPKDRFSAERLKGVDSTLKIQPAELGDSAVYLCASSPGTSANTGELFFGEGSRLTVL.